These T cell receptor beta chains were read from a single sample in a study of blood T cell repertoires in COVID-19. The data were produced by immunoSEQ multiplex PCR, yet TCRdb's version contains in-frame clones alone and is incomplete. The table lists around 60,000 clones, approximately 77% of them singletons, with 25% to 35% in the top ten. Sample: peripheral blood. The source is a human donor in a cohort sampled during active COVID-19. Each CDR3 is given with its conserved first and last residue. The D gene is left open where the match is weak. Size is stated for part of the rows, as once, few or many counts, or as a class when the clone is expanded.

d_call: .; clone_size: few; v_call: TRBV18; j_call: TRBJ1-2; cdr3_aa: CASSPGARYGYTF; cdr3_nt: TGTGCCAGCTCCCCAGGGGCCCGCTATGGCTACACCTTC
d_call: TRBD1; clone_size: .; v_call: TRBV7-2; j_call: TRBJ2-7; cdr3_aa: CASSLFTGGSYEQYF; cdr3_nt: TGTGCCAGCAGCTTATTTACAGGGGGGAGTTACGAGCAGTACTTC
d_call: .; clone_size: .; v_call: TRBV15; j_call: TRBJ1-2; cdr3_aa: CATSPRPGEGYTF; cdr3_nt: TGTGCCACCAGCCCCCGACCGGGGGAAGGCTACACCTTC
d_call: .; clone_size: once; v_call: TRBV2; j_call: TRBJ2-1; cdr3_aa: CASRREGDEQFF; cdr3_nt: TGTGCCAGCAGGAGGGAAGGCGATGAGCAGTTCTTC
d_call: TRBD1; clone_size: .; v_call: TRBV2; j_call: TRBJ2-1; cdr3_aa: CASAGESRGYFHEQFF; cdr3_nt: TGTGCCAGCGCCGGCGAAAGCAGGGGGTATTTTCATGAGCAGTTCTTC
d_call: .; clone_size: .; v_call: TRBV5-5; j_call: TRBJ2-5; cdr3_aa: CASSHGQGGPGETQYF; cdr3_nt: TGTGCCAGCAGCCATGGGCAGGGGGGACCAGGGGAGACCCAGTACTTC
d_call: .; clone_size: .; v_call: TRBV9; j_call: TRBJ2-5; cdr3_aa: CASSAGHLETQYF; cdr3_nt: TGTGCCAGCAGCGCGGGACACCTAGAGACCCAGTACTTC
d_call: .; clone_size: .; v_call: TRBV28; j_call: TRBJ1-3; cdr3_aa: CASRGRPSGNTIYF; cdr3_nt: TGTGCCAGCAGGGGCCGCCCCTCTGGAAACACCATATATTTT
d_call: TRBD2; clone_size: .; v_call: TRBV5-6; j_call: TRBJ2-2; cdr3_aa: CASSRSGPNTGELFF; cdr3_nt: TGTGCCAGCAGCCGTAGCGGGCCGAACACCGGGGAGCTGTTTTTT
d_call: .; clone_size: .; v_call: TRBV10-1; j_call: TRBJ2-7; cdr3_aa: CASSGSRGSLDEQYF; cdr3_nt: TGCGCCAGCAGTGGTAGTCGAGGATCTCTGGACGAGCAGTACTTC
d_call: .; clone_size: .; v_call: TRBV13; j_call: TRBJ1-2; cdr3_aa: CASSTPGTSAPNGYTF; cdr3_nt: TGTGCCAGCAGCACCCCGGGGACATCGGCCCCAAATGGCTACACCTTC
d_call: .; clone_size: .; v_call: TRBV10-2; j_call: TRBJ2-4; cdr3_aa: CASSEPPGAKNIQYF; cdr3_nt: TGCGCCAGCAGTGAGCCCCCGGGGGCCAAAAACATTCAGTACTTC
d_call: TRBD2; clone_size: .; v_call: TRBV2; j_call: TRBJ2-1; cdr3_aa: CASRTGSGTGSPDKQFF; cdr3_nt: TGTGCCAGCAGGACGGGTAGCGGGACTGGGAGTCCAGATAAGCAGTTCTTC
d_call: TRBD1; clone_size: few; v_call: TRBV6-5; j_call: TRBJ2-7; cdr3_aa: CAIGTAPFYEQYF; cdr3_nt: TGTGCCATCGGGACAGCCCCCTTCTACGAGCAGTACTTC
d_call: TRBD1; clone_size: .; v_call: TRBV4-2; j_call: TRBJ1-1; cdr3_aa: CASSRGTGVGDTEAFF; cdr3_nt: TGTGCCAGCAGCCGCGGGACAGGGGTTGGGGACACTGAAGCTTTCTTT
d_call: TRBD1; clone_size: .; v_call: TRBV7-2; j_call: TRBJ1-1; cdr3_aa: CASSFSGGAVAFF; cdr3_nt: TGTGCCAGCAGCTTCTCAGGGGGCGCGGTAGCTTTCTTT
d_call: .; clone_size: .; v_call: TRBV9; j_call: TRBJ2-3; cdr3_aa: CASSPGRGAGDTQYF; cdr3_nt: TGTGCCAGCAGCCCGGGAAGGGGCGCGGGGGATACGCAGTATTTT
d_call: .; clone_size: .; v_call: TRBV6-5; j_call: TRBJ2-3; cdr3_aa: CASSFAEYTDTQYF; cdr3_nt: TGTGCCAGCAGTTTCGCGGAGTACACAGATACGCAGTATTTT
d_call: TRBD1; clone_size: .; v_call: TRBV7-9; j_call: TRBJ2-7; cdr3_aa: CASSNLGQGDGYEQYF; cdr3_nt: TGTGCCAGCAGCAACCTCGGACAGGGGGACGGCTACGAGCAGTACTTC
d_call: .; clone_size: .; v_call: TRBV4-1; j_call: TRBJ1-5; cdr3_aa: CASSQDEQGSNQPQHF; cdr3_nt: TGCGCCAGCAGCCAAGATGAACAGGGTAGCAATCAGCCCCAGCATTTT
d_call: .; clone_size: .; v_call: TRBV19; j_call: TRBJ2-2; cdr3_aa: CASSIDSGIGELFF; cdr3_nt: TGTGCCAGTAGTATAGATTCAGGGATCGGGGAGCTGTTTTTT
d_call: TRBD2; clone_size: .; v_call: TRBV3-1/TRBV3-2; j_call: TRBJ2-1; cdr3_aa: CASSHAGTSDNEQFF; cdr3_nt: TGTGCCAGCAGCCATGCCGGGACTAGCGACAATGAGCAGTTCTTC
d_call: .; clone_size: once; v_call: TRBV6-2/TRBV6-3; j_call: TRBJ1-5; cdr3_aa: CASSYRRVSNQPQHF; cdr3_nt: TGTGCCAGCAGTTACCGCAGGGTTAGCAATCAGCCCCAGCATTTT
d_call: TRBD1; clone_size: .; v_call: TRBV27; j_call: TRBJ1-2; cdr3_aa: CASSYKGAPVYGYTF; cdr3_nt: TGTGCCAGCAGTTACAAGGGGGCGCCGGTTTATGGCTACACCTTC
d_call: .; clone_size: .; v_call: TRBV25-1; j_call: TRBJ1-2; cdr3_aa: CASSATGTLYGYTF; cdr3_nt: TGTGCCAGCAGTGCGACCGGGACTTTATATGGCTACACCTTC
d_call: .; clone_size: .; v_call: TRBV5-1; j_call: TRBJ2-2; cdr3_aa: CASSHYTGELFF; cdr3_nt: TGCGCCAGCAGCCATTACACCGGGGAGCTGTTTTTT
d_call: .; clone_size: once; v_call: TRBV4-3; j_call: TRBJ1-6; cdr3_aa: CASSQETGHLHSPLHF; cdr3_nt: TGCGCCAGCAGCCAAGAGACGGGACACCTTCATTCACCCCTCCACTTT
d_call: .; clone_size: .; v_call: TRBV7-9; j_call: TRBJ1-2; cdr3_aa: CASSLERVRSGYTF; cdr3_nt: TGTGCCAGCAGCTTAGAAAGAGTGCGCTCGGGCTACACCTTC
d_call: TRBD2; clone_size: .; v_call: TRBV4-3; j_call: TRBJ2-5; cdr3_aa: CASSQQLAGGPRRETQYF; cdr3_nt: TGCGCCAGCAGCCAACAATTAGCGGGGGGGCCTCGGAGGGAGACCCAGTACTTC
d_call: .; clone_size: .; v_call: TRBV30; j_call: TRBJ2-1; cdr3_aa: CTRISYNEQFF; cdr3_nt: TGTACACGCATCTCCTACAATGAGCAGTTCTTC
d_call: .; clone_size: .; v_call: TRBV4-2; j_call: TRBJ2-7; cdr3_aa: CASSQGARHEQYF; cdr3_nt: TGTGCCAGCAGCCAAGGGGCAAGACACGAGCAGTACTTC
d_call: .; clone_size: .; v_call: TRBV4-1; j_call: TRBJ1-5; cdr3_aa: CASSQDGRVGQPQHF; cdr3_nt: TGCGCCAGCAGCCAAGACGGCAGGGTGGGTCAGCCCCAGCATTTT
d_call: .; clone_size: .; v_call: TRBV7-2; j_call: TRBJ2-2; cdr3_aa: CASSPRGTGELFF; cdr3_nt: TGTGCCAGCAGCCCACGGGGTACCGGGGAGCTGTTTTTT
d_call: TRBD2; clone_size: .; v_call: TRBV5-4; j_call: TRBJ2-7; cdr3_aa: CASSFGLAGTEQYF; cdr3_nt: TGTGCCAGCAGCTTTGGACTAGCGGGCACCGAGCAGTACTTC
d_call: .; clone_size: .; v_call: TRBV29-1; j_call: TRBJ1-3; cdr3_aa: CSALNSGNTIYF; cdr3_nt: TGCAGCGCCCTTAACTCTGGAAACACCATATATTTT
d_call: .; clone_size: .; v_call: TRBV2; j_call: TRBJ2-6; cdr3_aa: CASGRHGSSGANVLTF; cdr3_nt: TGTGCCAGCGGGAGACACGGGTCGTCTGGGGCCAACGTCCTGACTTTC
d_call: TRBD1; clone_size: .; v_call: TRBV24-1; j_call: TRBJ2-1; cdr3_aa: CATSEPGTGNNEQFF; cdr3_nt: TGTGCCACCAGTGAACCCGGGACAGGGAATAATGAGCAGTTCTTC
d_call: .; clone_size: .; v_call: TRBV7-9; j_call: TRBJ1-1; cdr3_aa: CASSLVQVNTEAFF; cdr3_nt: TGTGCCAGCAGCCTGGTCCAGGTGAACACTGAAGCTTTCTTT
d_call: .; clone_size: .; v_call: TRBV18; j_call: TRBJ2-5; cdr3_aa: CASSSRGGVQETQYF; cdr3_nt: TGTGCCAGCTCGTCGCGTGGGGGCGTTCAAGAGACCCAGTACTTC
d_call: .; clone_size: .; v_call: TRBV3-1/TRBV3-2; j_call: TRBJ1-3; cdr3_aa: CASSQLPTGGRNTIYF; cdr3_nt: TGTGCCAGCAGCCAGCTTCCGACTGGAGGAAGAAACACCATATATTTT